Here is one T cell receptor (beta chain) with its context. These data belong to a study of OX40 agonist ivuxolimab in advanced cancers. Here immunoSEQ multiplex PCR was the method, and the copy in TCRdb shows in-frame clones only, minus some. The sample has 42,000 or so clones, about 86% seen once. This clonotype was obtained from an adult with an advanced solid tumor such as melanoma, head and neck, liver or kidney cancer. The sample here was CD4+ or CD8+ T cells sorted from blood, taken in a trial of the OX40 agonist ivuxolimab.

CDR3 nucleotide sequence: TGTGCCAGCAGCACTCCCGCGAGGGGCAGGGGACATGAAAAACTGTTTTTT. It specifies CASSTPARGRGHEKLFF. The chain employs TRBV9 and TRBJ1-4, with TRBD1 as a possible D gene (6 bases). V lost 4 bases to trimming and J lost 6 bases, with 22 bases between them. There are 17 residues in the CDR3. Germline V gene lookup returns CDR1 SGDLS and CDR2 YYNGEE.